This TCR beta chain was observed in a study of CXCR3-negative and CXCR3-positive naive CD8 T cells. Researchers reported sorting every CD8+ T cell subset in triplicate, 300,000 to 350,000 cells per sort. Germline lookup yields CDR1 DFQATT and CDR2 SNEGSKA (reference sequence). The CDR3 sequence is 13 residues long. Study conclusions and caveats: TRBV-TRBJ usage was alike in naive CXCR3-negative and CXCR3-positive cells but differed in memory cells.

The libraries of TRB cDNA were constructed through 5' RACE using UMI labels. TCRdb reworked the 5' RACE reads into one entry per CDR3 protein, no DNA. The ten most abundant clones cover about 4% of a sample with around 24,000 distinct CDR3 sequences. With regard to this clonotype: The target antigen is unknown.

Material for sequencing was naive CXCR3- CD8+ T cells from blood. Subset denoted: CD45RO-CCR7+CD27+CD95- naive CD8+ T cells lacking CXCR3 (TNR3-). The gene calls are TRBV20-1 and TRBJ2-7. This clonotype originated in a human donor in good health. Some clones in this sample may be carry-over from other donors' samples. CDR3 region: CSAVRVGSYEQYF.